This T cell receptor beta chain stems from a study of CXCR3-negative and CXCR3-positive naive CD8 T cells. Sorts that each held 270,000 or so cells were run in triplicate for every CD8+ T cell subset. cDNA libraries for TRB were generated by 5' RACE incorporating UMI labels. TCRdb re-called the 5' RACE reads; one entry per CDR3 protein, DNA not given. Its clone listing holds tens of thousands of distinct CDR3 sequences. Study results and limitations: Greater hydrophobicity was found in TRB CDR3s of CXCR3-positive naive cells than of CXCR3-negative naive cells. Surface CD5 matched across naive subsets, and TRB CDR3 properties served to infer TCR strength. Researchers report CXCR3 expression partially decreased after cryopreservation, with fresh PBMCs used in most assays.

Regarding this clonotype: Its antigen is currently unknown.

The receptor comes from a human donor in good health. Some clones in this sample may be carry-over from other donors' samples. The source material was naive CXCR3+ CD8+ T cells from blood. The subset was: CD45RO-CCR7+CD27+CD95- naive CD8+ T cells expressing CXCR3 (TNR3+).

CDR3 sequence: CASSTDQSSYNEQFF. This chain joins TRBV6-5 and TRBJ2-1. Germline V gene sequence: CDR1 MNHEY, CDR2 SVGAGI. The CDR3 contains 15 residues.